Each of the 21 T cell receptor beta chains below was sequenced from the same sample in a study of CD8 T cells in ankylosing spondylitis. These receptors have no known antigen. Study-wide points: Made up of fewer than ten highly homologous variants, a TCR beta motif appeared characteristic of ankylosing spondylitis blood.

TCRdb fed the 5' RACE reads into MiXCR, producing one record per CDR3 protein. The repertoire has about 220,000 distinct CDR3 sequences, 18% of them found once; the top ten carry 42%. The sample taken for sequencing was blood, either unsorted or a sorted T cell fraction (not recorded which). The receptors were sampled from a male donor with ankylosing spondylitis.

This clonotype appeared a few times. This chain links TRBV20-1 with TRBJ2-1; possibly TRBD2 for D (5 bases). Germline CDR1 and CDR2: DFQATT and SNEGSKA (reference sequence). CDR3 length: 16 amino acids. Trimming stripped 0 bases from V and 2 bases from J, with 14 bases between. CDR3 in amino acids: CSARDRSGSAYNEQFF. DNA of the CDR3: TGCAGTGCTAGAGATCGTTCGGGGAGCGCCTACAATGAGCAGTTCTTC.

The chain recombines TRBV27 with TRBJ2-7; 10 nucleotides agree with TRBD2. V was pared by 2 bases and J by 4 bases, with 8 bases of the junction left unmatched. CDR1 and CDR2 (germline): MNHEY, SMNVEV (reference sequence). The CDR3 is made up of 16 amino acids. The CDR3 here is CASSLGVAGGWYEQYF. DNA of the CDR3: TGTGCCAGCAGTTTAGGCGTAGCGGGAGGATGGTACGAGCAGTACTTC.

This clonotype was seen many times. This chain links TRBV3-1 with TRBJ1-1; maybe TRBD1 (6 bases). Germline V gene sequence: CDR1 LGHDT, CDR2 YNNKEL (reference sequence). The CDR3 runs to 13 residues. Trimming shortened V by 2 bases and J by 10 bases, and 14 bases separated the two germline ends. The CDR3 region is CASSQPDRLGAFF. The DNA of the CDR3 is TGTGCCAGCAGCCAACCCGACAGGCTGGGAGCTTTCTTT.

This clonotype was seen at least ten times. V gene TRBV29-1 combines with J gene TRBJ2-1; TRBD1 or TRBD2 may be the D gene (5 bases each). The CDR3 runs 15 residues. V gave up 3 bases and J gave up 4 bases, with 16 bases separating them. Germline V gives CDR1 SQVTM, CDR2 ANQGSEA. CDR3 sequence reads: CSVDNSETVYNEQFF. The CDR3 nucleotides are TGCAGCGTTGATAATAGCGAGACAGTATACAATGAGCAGTTCTTC.

This chain uses TRBV30 with TRBJ1-5; D gene ambiguous. Germline CDR1 is GTSNPN and CDR2 is SVGIG (reference sequence). V was pared by 3 bases and J by 3 bases, with 9 bases between. This CDR3 contains 13 residues. CDR3 DNA sequence: TGTGCCTGGAGCCCGGGGAACAATCAGCCCCAGCATTTT. As protein: CAWSPGNNQPQHF. The full variable domain, completed using reference TRBV30 and TRBJ1-5, is SQTIHQWPATLVQPVGSPLSLECTVEGTSNPNLYWYRQAAGRGLQLLFYSVGIGQISSEVPQNLSASRPQDRQFILSSKKLLLSDSGFYLCAWSPGNNQPQHFGDGTRLSIL.

The V and J genes are TRBV5-1 and TRBJ2-1, with 7 bases matching TRBD2. This CDR3 is 15 amino acids long. Per germline, CDR1 SGHRS and CDR2 YFSETQ. J was trimmed by 3 bases and V by 3 bases; bases with no gene match: 6. The CDR3: CASSWAAGDYNEQFF. The DNA of the CDR3 is TGCGCCAGCAGCTGGGCGGCGGGAGACTACAATGAGCAGTTCTTC.

The chain recombines TRBV24-1 with TRBJ2-1; D unclear. This CDR3 region has 13 residues. Germline values: CDR1 KGHDR, CDR2 SFDVKD. V was cut by 1 base and J by 9 bases, with 9 bases left in between. CDR3 DNA sequence: TGTGCCACCAGTGATTTTGGCTGGGGTGAGCAGTTCTTC. Amino acids: CATSDFGWGEQFF.

J is TRBJ2-3 and V is TRBV5-6, with D tentatively TRBD1 (6 bases). V lost 4 bases and J 6 bases, leaving 6 bases between the germline ends. The germline gives CDR1 SGHDT, CDR2 YYEEEE. The CDR3 length is 11 residues. Written as DNA, the CDR3 is TGTGCCAGCAGCCAGGGGGATACGCAGTATTTT. It is translated as CASSQGDTQYF.

The chain joins TRBV27 to TRBJ2-2; 13 nucleotides line up with TRBD2. In germline, CDR1 is MNHEY, CDR2 SMNVEV (reference sequence). V was clipped by 5 bases and J by 6 bases; unmatched bases: 9. CDR3 length: 17 amino acids. The CDR3 loop is CASSPGLAGEISGELFF. The CDR3 nucleotides are TGTGCCAGCAGTCCAGGACTAGCGGGAGAGATATCCGGGGAGCTGTTTTTT.

The chain carries TRBV12-5 and TRBJ2-1; D is possibly TRBD2 (5 bases). Germline V CDR1 and CDR2: LGHNT, FRNRAP. Trimming removed 7 bases from V and 4 bases from J, with 17 bases in between. This CDR3 region has 15 residues. The CDR3 coding sequence is TGTGCTAGTGCCCCGACTGCAGCGGTGTACAATGAGCAGTTCTTC. Protein: CASAPTAAVYNEQFF.

This rearrangement joins TRBV2 to TRBJ1-1; a possible D gene is TRBD1 (6 bases). Germline V CDR1 and CDR2: SNHLY, FYNNEI. Between the trimmed V and J ends, which lost 1 base and 1 base, there was a span of 10 bases. The CDR3 is made up of 15 amino acids. DNA for the CDR3: TGTGCCAGCAGTGAAGAGGGGGGAAGGAACACTGAAGCTTTCTTT. Residues: CASSEEGGRNTEAFF.

There are a few counts of this clonotype. This chain uses TRBV9 with TRBJ1-2; TRBD1 is a possible D gene (5 bases). Germline-derived CDR1 and CDR2 are SGDLS and YYNGEE. The CDR3 loop spans 13 amino acids. V shed 4 bases and J shed 5 bases, with 12 bases lying between them. The CDR3 spells CASSPGLGYGYTF. The CDR3 DNA follows: TGTGCCAGCAGCCCAGGGTTAGGGTATGGCTACACCTTC.

The rearrangement uses TRBV30 and TRBJ2-2; D remains ambiguous. The CDR3 is made up of 11 amino acids. V was trimmed by 5 bases and J by 5 bases, leaving 6 bases between them. Germline V gene data show CDR1 as GTSNPN and CDR2 as SVGIG (reference sequence). The CDR3 protein is CAWESTGELFF. The CDR3 nucleotides are TGTGCCTGGGAATCAACCGGGGAGCTGTTTTTT. The complete variable domain, with remaining parts taken from reference TRBV30 and TRBJ2-2, reads SQTIHQWPATLVQPVGSPLSLECTVEGTSNPNLYWYRQAAGRGLQLLFYSVGIGQISSEVPQNLSASRPQDRQFILSSKKLLLSDSGFYLCAWESTGELFFGEGSRLTVL.

This chain links TRBV4-1 with TRBJ2-1, with no clear D. Trimming took 0 bases from V and 0 from J, leaving 6 bases between them. The germline V gene has CDR1 MGHRA and CDR2 YSYEKL. This CDR3 region has 15 residues. The CDR3, as DNA: TGCGCCAGCAGCCAAGACTCGAACTCCTACAATGAGCAGTTCTTC. As protein: CASSQDSNSYNEQFF.

This clonotype was detected a few times. The chain carries TRBV9 and TRBJ2-1; no clear D. The CDR3 extends over 13 amino acids. Germline lookup yields CDR1 SGDLS and CDR2 YYNGEE. Trimming took 3 bases from V and 8 from J, leaving 12 bases between them. CDR3 DNA sequence: TGTGCCAGCAGCGACCTGGAAGGCCATGAGCAGTTCTTC. It codes for CASSDLEGHEQFF. The variable domain in full, completed from reference TRBV9 and TRBJ2-1, reads DSGVTQTPKHLITATGQRVTLRCSPRSGDLSVYWYQQSLDQGLQFLIQYYNGEERAKGNILERFSAQQFPDLHSELNLSSLELGDSALYFCASSDLEGHEQFFGPGTRLTVL.

The chain combines TRBV7-8 with TRBJ2-1, with 8 bases aligning to TRBD1. The CDR3 sequence is 14 residues long. CDR1 and CDR2 from the germline V gene are SGHVS and FQNEAQ. The J segment lost 5 bases and the V segment lost 4 bases, leaving 4 bases of the junction unmatched. The CDR3 nucleotides read TGTGCCAGCAGCTCGCGGACAGGGAACAATGAGCAGTTCTTC. This gives the protein CASSSRTGNNEQFF.

This clonotype was observed a handful of times. The chain joins TRBV27 to TRBJ1-4; D is possibly TRBD1 (6 bases). Germline assignment: CDR1 MNHEY and CDR2 SMNVEV (reference sequence). V was cut by 1 base and J by 5 bases, with 11 bases left in between. The CDR3 consists of 15 residues. CDR3: CASSLLGGPNEKLFF. CDR3 DNA: TGTGCCAGCAGTTTATTGGGGGGGCCCAATGAAAAACTGTTTTTT.

This clonotype was counted between two and nine times. The chain carries TRBV4-1 and TRBJ2-7, with D possibly being TRBD2 (6 bases). Looked up from germline, CDR1 is MGHRA and CDR2 is YSYEKL. CDR3 length equals 17 residues. V lost 1 base and J lost 1, with 17 bases in between. The CDR3 region is CASSQVFEAGLSYEQYF. The CDR3 nucleotides read TGCGCCAGCAGCCAAGTCTTCGAAGCGGGTCTTTCCTACGAGCAGTACTTC.

V gene TRBV5-1 combines with J gene TRBJ2-5, with D perhaps TRBD1 or TRBD2 (5 bases each). Germline CDR1 reads SGHRS; CDR2 reads YFSETQ. Trimming took off 9 bases at V and 4 bases at J, with 13 bases between the two ends. CDR3 length equals 12 residues. CDR3 bases: TGCGCCAACTCCTTCGGGGCAGAGACCCAGTACTTC. Its translation is CANSFGAETQYF.

This clonotype was detected a few times. V and J are TRBV4-1 and TRBJ2-3, with unresolved D. Trimming took 0 bases from V and 0 from J, leaving 7 bases between them. This CDR3 contains 15 residues. CDR1 MGHRA and CDR2 YSYEKL come from the germline V gene. CDR3 sequence: CASSQDQASTDTQYF. The CDR3 DNA reads TGCGCCAGCAGCCAAGATCAGGCTAGCACAGATACGCAGTATTTT.

This clonotype was recorded many times. The genes are TRBV12-3 or TRBV12-4 and TRBJ1-1; 7 bases agree with TRBD1. Unmatched junction bases numbered 5, after V lost 3 bases and J lost 4 bases. The CDR3 is made up of 14 amino acids. The CDR3 reads CASSFRGGGTEAFF. CDR3 bases: TGTGCCAGCAGTTTTAGAGGGGGCGGCACTGAAGCTTTCTTT.